This T cell receptor beta chain was obtained from a study of cytomegalovirus exposure and HLA in healthy donors. Study overall: Of a few hundred genotyped donors, around 80% grouped in the Caucasian-associated ancestry cluster. Notes on the study in general: Cytomegalovirus association was assigned to about 150 TCR beta chains.

Details on this clone: Its antigen is still unknown.

It was with 60 Vbeta and 13 Jbeta primers that the PCR ran. Generated by immunoSEQ multiplex PCR, the TCRdb table keeps only in-frame clones and is missing some. The data hold 150,000 to 200,000 clones, with approximately 79% observed a single time. Germline V gives CDR1 LGHNA, CDR2 YNFKEQ. The CDR3 loop spans 19 amino acids. Trimming stripped 1 base from V and 2 bases from J, with 22 bases between. The origin of this receptor is a man aged 35 to 55 in good health and CMV-seropositive. The chain joins TRBV4-2 to TRBJ2-3; a weak D match, TRBD2 (6 bases). Sample: PBMCs. The CDR3 DNA reads as TGTGCCAGCAGCCAAGGGGCGCGGGGACGCCCAACCTACACAGATACGCAGTATTTT. Its translation: CASSQGARGRPTYTDTQYF.